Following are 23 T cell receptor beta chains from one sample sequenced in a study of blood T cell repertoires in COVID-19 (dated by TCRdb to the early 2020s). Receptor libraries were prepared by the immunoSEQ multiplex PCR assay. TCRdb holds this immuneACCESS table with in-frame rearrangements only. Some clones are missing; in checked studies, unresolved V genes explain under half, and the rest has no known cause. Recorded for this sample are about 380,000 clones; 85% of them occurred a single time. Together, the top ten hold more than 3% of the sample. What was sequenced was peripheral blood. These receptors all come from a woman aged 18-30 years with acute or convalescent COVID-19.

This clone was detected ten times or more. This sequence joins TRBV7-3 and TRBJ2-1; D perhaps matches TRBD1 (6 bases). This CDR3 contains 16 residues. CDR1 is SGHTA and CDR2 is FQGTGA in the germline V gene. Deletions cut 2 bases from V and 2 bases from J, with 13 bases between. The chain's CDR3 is CASSLAGAGAYNEQFF. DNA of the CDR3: TGTGCCAGCAGCTTAGCCGGGGCAGGGGCCTACAATGAGCAGTTCTTC.

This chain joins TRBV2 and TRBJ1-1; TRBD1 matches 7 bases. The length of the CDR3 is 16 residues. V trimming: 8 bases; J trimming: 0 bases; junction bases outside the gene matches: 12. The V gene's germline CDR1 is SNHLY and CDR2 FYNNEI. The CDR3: CASPRPGQRLNTEAFF. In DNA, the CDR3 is TGTGCCAGCCCGCGTCCGGGACAGAGATTGAACACTGAAGCTTTCTTT.

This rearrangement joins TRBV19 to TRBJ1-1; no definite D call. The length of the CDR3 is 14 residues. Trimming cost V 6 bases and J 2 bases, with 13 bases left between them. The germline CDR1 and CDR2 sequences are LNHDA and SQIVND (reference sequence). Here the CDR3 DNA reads TGTGCCAGTAGGGTACAGAAAGGAAACACTGAAGCTTTCTTT. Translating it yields CASRVQKGNTEAFF.

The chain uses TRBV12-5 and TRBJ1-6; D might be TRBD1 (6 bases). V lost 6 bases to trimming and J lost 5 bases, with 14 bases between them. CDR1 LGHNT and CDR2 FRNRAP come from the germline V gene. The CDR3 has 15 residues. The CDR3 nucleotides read TGTGCTAGTGGGTCCGACAGGAGCAATAATTCACCCCTCCACTTT. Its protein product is CASGSDRSNNSPLHF.

CDR3 nucleotide sequence: TGTGCCAGCAGCGTAGGGACAGGGGATTCGGGGACTGAAGCTTTCTTT. Translating gives CASSVGTGDSGTEAFF. This chain uses TRBV5-4 with TRBJ1-1; TRBD1 matches at 10 bases. Losses at the gene ends were 4 bases for V and 5 bases for J; bases not matched to a gene: 11. Germline CDR1 SGHNT, CDR2 YYREEE (reference sequence). The CDR3 totals 16 residues.

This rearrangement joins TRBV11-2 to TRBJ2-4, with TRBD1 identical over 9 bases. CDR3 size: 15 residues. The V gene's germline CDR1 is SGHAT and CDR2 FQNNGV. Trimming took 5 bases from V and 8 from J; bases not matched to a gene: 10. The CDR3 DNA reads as TGTGCCAGCAGCGAAGTCCGGGACAGGGTGTACATTCAGTACTTC. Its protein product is CASSEVRDRVYIQYF.

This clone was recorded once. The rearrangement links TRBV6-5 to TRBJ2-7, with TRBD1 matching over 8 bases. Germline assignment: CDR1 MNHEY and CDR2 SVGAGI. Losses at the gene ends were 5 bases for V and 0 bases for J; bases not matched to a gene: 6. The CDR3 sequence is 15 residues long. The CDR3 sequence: CASSPWGTGSYEQYF. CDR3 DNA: TGTGCCAGCAGTCCCTGGGGGACAGGCTCCTACGAGCAGTACTTC.

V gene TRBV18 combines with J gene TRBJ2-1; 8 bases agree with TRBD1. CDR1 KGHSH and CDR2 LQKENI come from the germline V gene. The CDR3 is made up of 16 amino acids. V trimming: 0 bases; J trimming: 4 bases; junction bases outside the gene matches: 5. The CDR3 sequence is CASSPPRDRTYNEQFF. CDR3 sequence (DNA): TGTGCCAGCTCACCACCGAGGGACAGGACTTACAATGAGCAGTTCTTC.

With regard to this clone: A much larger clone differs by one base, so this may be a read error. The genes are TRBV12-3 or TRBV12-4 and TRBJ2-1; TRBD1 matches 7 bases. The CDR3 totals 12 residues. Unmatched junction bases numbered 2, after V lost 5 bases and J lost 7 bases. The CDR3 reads CASSAQGNEQFF. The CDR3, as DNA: TGTGCCAGCAGTGCACAGGGGAATGAGCAGTTCTTC.

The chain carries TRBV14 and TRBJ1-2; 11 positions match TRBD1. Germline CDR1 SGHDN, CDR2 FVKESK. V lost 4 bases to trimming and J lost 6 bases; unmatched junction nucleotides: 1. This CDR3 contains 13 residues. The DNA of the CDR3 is TGTGCCAGCAGCCGGACAGGGGGCAATGGCTACACCTTC. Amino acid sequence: CASSRTGGNGYTF.

Written as DNA, the CDR3 is TGCGCCAGCAGTGACGGTGGTTCCAAACCGGGACAGTTATACAATGAGCAGTTCTTC. It is translated as CASSDGGSKPGQLYNEQFF. The J gene is TRBJ2-1, the V gene TRBV10-1; TRBD1 matches 7 bases. The germline V gene encodes CDR1 WNHNN and CDR2 SYGVQD (reference sequence). This CDR3 spans 19 amino acids. Trimming took 3 bases from V and 4 from J; bases not matched to a gene: 18.

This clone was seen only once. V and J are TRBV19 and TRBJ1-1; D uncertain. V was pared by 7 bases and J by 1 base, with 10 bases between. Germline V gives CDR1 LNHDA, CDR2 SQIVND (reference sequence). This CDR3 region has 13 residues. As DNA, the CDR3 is TGTGCCAGTAAGATGAGGCAGAACACTGAAGCTTTCTTT. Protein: CASKMRQNTEAFF.

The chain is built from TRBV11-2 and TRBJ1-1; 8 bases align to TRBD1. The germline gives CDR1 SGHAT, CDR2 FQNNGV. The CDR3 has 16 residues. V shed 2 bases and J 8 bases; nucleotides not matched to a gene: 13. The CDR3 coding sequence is TGTGCCAGCAGCTTACTCCCAAATCAGGGGGCGCGGGAAGCTTTCTTT. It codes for CASSLLPNQGAREAFF. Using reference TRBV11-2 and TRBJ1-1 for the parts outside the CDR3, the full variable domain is EAGVAQSPRYKIIEKRQSVAFWCNPISGHATLYWYQQILGQGPKLLIQFQNNGVVDDSQLPKDRFSAERLKGVDSTLKIQPAKLEDSAVYLCASSLLPNQGAREAFFGQGTRLTVV.

Here the CDR3 reads CASSSTGITGANVLTF. The CDR3 region has the DNA TGCGCCAGCAGCTCTACAGGGATCACTGGGGCCAACGTCCTGACTTTC. V and J are TRBV5-1 and TRBJ2-6, with D perhaps TRBD1 (6 bases). This CDR3 contains 16 residues. Trimming took 3 bases from V and 2 from J, leaving 12 bases between them. CDR1 SGHRS and CDR2 YFSETQ come from the germline V gene.

The CDR3 DNA sequence: TGTGCCAGCACCCTCCCAGCAGGGGCGACAGAATTCTCCTATAATTCACCCCTCCACTTT. Translated: CASTLPAGATEFSYNSPLHF. V usage is TRBV2 and J usage is TRBJ1-6, with a possible D match to TRBD1 (6 bases). Trimming pared 7 bases from V and 0 bases from J, leaving 25 bases between. Looked up from germline, CDR1 is SNHLY and CDR2 is FYNNEI. The CDR3 is made up of 20 amino acids. The full variable domain, its missing parts supplied by reference TRBV2 and TRBJ1-6, is EPEVTQTPSHQVTQMGQEVILRCVPISNHLYFYWYRQILGQKVEFLVSFYNNEISEKSEIFDDQFSVERPDGSNFTLKIRSTKLEDSAMYFCASTLPAGATEFSYNSPLHFGNGTRLTVT.

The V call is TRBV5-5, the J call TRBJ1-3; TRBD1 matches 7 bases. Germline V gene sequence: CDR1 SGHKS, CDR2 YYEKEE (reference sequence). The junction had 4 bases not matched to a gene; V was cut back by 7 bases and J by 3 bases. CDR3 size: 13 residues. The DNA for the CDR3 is TGTGCCAGCCACACAGGGGTTGGAAACACCATATATTTT. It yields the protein CASHTGVGNTIYF.

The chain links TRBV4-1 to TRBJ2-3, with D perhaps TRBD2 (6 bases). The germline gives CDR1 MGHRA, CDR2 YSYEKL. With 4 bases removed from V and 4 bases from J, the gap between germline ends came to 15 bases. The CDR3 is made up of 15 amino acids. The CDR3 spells CASSPWRAIADTQYF. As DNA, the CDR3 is TGCGCCAGCAGCCCTTGGAGGGCGATTGCAGATACGCAGTATTTT.

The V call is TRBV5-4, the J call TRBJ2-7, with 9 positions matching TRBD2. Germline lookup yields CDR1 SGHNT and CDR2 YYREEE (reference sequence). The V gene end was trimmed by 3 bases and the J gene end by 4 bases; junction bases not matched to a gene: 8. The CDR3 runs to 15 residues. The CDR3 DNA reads TGTGCCAGCAGCTCCTCTAGCGGGGCCAATTACGAGCAGTACTTC. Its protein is CASSSSSGANYEQYF.

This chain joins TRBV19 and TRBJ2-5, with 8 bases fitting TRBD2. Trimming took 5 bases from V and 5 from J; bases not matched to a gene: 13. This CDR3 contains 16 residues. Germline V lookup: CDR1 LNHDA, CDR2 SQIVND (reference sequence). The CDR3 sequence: CASSRLPGLVGETQYF. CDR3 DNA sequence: TGTGCCAGTAGTCGACTGCCGGGACTAGTGGGGGAGACCCAGTACTTC.

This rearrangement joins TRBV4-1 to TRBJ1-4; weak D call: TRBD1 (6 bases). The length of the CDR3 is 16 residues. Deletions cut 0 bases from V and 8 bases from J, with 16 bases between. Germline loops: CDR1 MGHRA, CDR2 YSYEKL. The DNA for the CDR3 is TGCGCCAGCAGCCAAGACCTAGGGACATGGTACGAAAAACTGTTTTTT. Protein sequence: CASSQDLGTWYEKLFF.

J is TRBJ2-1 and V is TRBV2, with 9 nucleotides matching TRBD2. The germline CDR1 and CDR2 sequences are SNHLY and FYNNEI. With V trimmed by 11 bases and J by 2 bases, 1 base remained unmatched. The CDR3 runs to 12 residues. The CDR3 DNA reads TGTGCCGGCGGGGGGGCCTACAATGAGCAGTTCTTC. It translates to CAGGGAYNEQFF.

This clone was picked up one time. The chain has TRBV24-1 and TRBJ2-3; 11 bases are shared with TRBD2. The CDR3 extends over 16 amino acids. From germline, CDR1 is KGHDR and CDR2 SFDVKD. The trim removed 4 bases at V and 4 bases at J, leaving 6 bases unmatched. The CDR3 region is CATSDTTSGSSDTQYF. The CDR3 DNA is TGTGCCACCAGTGACACAACTAGCGGGAGCTCAGATACGCAGTATTTT.

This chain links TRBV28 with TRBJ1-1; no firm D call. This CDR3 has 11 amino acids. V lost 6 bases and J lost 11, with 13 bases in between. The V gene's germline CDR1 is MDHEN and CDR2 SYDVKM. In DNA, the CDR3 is TGTGCCAGCAGCCGCGGGGATCCCGCTTTCTTT. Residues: CASSRGDPAFF.